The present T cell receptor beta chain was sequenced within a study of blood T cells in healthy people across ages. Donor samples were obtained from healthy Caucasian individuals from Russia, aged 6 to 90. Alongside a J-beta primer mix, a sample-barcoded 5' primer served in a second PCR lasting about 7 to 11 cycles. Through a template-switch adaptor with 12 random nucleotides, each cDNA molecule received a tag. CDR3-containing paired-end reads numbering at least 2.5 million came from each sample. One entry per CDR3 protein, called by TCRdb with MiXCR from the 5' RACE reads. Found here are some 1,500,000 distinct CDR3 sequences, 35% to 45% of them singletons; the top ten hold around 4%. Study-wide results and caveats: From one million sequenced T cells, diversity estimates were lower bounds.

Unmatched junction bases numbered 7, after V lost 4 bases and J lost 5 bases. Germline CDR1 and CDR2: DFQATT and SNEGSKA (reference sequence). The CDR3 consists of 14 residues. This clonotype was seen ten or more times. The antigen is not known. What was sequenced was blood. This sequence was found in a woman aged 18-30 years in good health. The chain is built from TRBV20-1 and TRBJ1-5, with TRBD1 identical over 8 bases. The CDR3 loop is CSATQGAGDQPQHF. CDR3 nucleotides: TGCAGTGCTACTCAGGGGGCAGGGGATCAGCCCCAGCATTTT.